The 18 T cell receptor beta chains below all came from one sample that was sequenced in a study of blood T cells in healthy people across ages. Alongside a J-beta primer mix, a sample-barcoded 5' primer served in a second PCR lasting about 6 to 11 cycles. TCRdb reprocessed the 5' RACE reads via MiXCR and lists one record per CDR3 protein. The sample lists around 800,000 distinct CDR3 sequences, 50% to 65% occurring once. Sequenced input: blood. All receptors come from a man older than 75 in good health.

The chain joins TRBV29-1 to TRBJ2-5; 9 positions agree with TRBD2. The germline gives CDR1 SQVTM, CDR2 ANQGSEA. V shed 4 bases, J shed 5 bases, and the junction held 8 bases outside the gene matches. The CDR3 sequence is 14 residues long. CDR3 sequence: CSVALAGGHETQYF. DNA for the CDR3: TGCAGCGTTGCCCTCGCGGGAGGGCATGAGACCCAGTACTTC.

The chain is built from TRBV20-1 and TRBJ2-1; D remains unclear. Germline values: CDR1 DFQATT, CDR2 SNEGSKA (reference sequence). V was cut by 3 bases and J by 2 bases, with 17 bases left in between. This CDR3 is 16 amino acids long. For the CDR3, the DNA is TGCAGTGCTAGGAAGGAGATTCTGGTCCCCTACAATGAGCAGTTCTTC. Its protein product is CSARKEILVPYNEQFF.

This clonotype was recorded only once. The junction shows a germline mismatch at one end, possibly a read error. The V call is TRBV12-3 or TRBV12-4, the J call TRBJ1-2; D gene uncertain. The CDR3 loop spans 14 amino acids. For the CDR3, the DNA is TGTGCCTGCAGTTTATCGGGCAGTTTCTATGGCTACACCTTC. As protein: CACSLSGSFYGYTF.

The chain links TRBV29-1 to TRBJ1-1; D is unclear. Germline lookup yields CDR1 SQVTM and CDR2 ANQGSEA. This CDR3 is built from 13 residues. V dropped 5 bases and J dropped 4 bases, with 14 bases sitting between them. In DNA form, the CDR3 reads TGCAGCGTTTTCAGACATGGGAGCACTGAAGCTTTCTTT. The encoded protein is CSVFRHGSTEAFF.

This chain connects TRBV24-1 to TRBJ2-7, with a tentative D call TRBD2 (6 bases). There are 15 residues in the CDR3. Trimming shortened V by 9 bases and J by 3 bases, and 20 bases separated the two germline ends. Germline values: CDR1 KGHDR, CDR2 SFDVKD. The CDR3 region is CATGDDRRGNYEQYF. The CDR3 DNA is TGTGCCACCGGGGATGACCGTCGCGGGAACTACGAGCAGTACTTC.

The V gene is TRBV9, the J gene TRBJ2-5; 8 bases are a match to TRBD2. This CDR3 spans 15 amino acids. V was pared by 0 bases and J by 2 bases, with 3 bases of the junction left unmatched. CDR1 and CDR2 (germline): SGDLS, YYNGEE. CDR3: CASSVDGRAQETQYF. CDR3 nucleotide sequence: TGTGCCAGCAGCGTAGACGGGAGGGCGCAAGAGACCCAGTACTTC.

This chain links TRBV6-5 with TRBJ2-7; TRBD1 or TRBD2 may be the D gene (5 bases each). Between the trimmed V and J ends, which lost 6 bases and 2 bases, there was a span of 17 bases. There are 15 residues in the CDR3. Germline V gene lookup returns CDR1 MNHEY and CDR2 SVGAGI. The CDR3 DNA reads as TGTGCCAGCAGATCCGGGACGGAAGGTCCCTACGAGCAGTACTTC. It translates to CASRSGTEGPYEQYF.

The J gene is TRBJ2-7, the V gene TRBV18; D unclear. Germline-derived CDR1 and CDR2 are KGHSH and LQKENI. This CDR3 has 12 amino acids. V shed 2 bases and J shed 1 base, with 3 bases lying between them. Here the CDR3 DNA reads TGTGCCAGCTCACCAAAATCCTACGAGCAGTACTTC. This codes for CASSPKSYEQYF.

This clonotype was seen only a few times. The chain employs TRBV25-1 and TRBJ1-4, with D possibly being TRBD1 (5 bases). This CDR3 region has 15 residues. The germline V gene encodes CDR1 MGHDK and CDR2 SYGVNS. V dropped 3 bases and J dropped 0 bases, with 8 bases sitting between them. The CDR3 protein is CASSETAATNEKLFF. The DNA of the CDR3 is TGTGCCAGCAGTGAGACAGCTGCAACTAATGAAAAACTGTTTTTT.

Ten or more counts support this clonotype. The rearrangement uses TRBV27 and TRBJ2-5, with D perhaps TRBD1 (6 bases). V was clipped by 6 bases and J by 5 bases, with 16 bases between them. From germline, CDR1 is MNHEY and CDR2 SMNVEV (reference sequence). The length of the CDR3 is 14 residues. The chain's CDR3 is CASSLQGIGETQYF. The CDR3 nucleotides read TGTGCCAGCAGCCTACAGGGAATCGGGGAGACCCAGTACTTC.

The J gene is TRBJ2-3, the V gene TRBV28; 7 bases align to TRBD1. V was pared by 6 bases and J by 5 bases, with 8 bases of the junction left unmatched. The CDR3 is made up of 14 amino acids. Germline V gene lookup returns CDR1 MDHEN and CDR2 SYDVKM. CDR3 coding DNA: TGTGCCAGCAGCTTAGACAGGGTGATAGATACGCAGTATTTT. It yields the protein CASSLDRVIDTQYF.

CDR3 bases: TGCAGTGCTAGGGTTGCCGTTTTCCATGAGCAGTTCTTC. This sequence encodes CSARVAVFHEQFF. This chain uses TRBV20-1 with TRBJ2-1; D call uncertain. Per germline, CDR1 DFQATT and CDR2 SNEGSKA (reference sequence). There are 13 residues in the CDR3. Between the trimmed V and J ends, which lost 3 bases and 8 bases, there was a span of 14 bases.

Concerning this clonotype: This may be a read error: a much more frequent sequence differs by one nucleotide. The CDR3 loop is CASSPRVAGEATQYF. The CDR3 nucleotides are TGTGCCAGCAGCCCGCGGGTAGCGGGAGAGGCGACCCAGTACTTC. The chain has TRBV7-8 and TRBJ2-7; 9 nucleotides line up with TRBD2. The DNA end is a closer match to TRBJ2-5, so the J assignment may be wrong. The CDR3 contains 15 residues. From germline, CDR1 is SGHVS and CDR2 FQNEAQ.

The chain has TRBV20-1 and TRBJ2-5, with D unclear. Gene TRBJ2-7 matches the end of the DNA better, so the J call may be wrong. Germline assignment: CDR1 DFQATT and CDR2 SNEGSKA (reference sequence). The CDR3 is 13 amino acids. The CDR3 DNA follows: TGCAGTGCCCCGAATACTATGGGCTCCGAGCAGTACTTC. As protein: CSAPNTMGSEQYF.

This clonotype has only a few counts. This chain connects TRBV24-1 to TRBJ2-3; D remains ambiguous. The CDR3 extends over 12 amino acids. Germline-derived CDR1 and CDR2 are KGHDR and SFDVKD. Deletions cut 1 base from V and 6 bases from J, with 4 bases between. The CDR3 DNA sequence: TGTGCCACCAGTGATTTTTTCGATACGCAGTATTTT. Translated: CATSDFFDTQYF.

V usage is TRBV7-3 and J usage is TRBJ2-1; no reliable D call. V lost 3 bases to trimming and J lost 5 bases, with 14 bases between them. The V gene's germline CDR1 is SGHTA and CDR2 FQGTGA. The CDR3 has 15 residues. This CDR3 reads CASSLLVGINNEQFF. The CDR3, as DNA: TGTGCCAGCAGCTTGCTAGTGGGGATTAACAATGAGCAGTTCTTC.

Here the CDR3 DNA reads TGCAGTGCTTCAGACAGGGGCCTAGCCAAAAACATTCAGTACTTC. This translates into CSASDRGLAKNIQYF. This chain uses TRBV20-1 with TRBJ2-4, with 8 bases that match TRBD1. Unmatched junction bases numbered 6, after V lost 5 bases and J lost 0 bases. Germline lookup yields CDR1 DFQATT and CDR2 SNEGSKA (reference sequence). This CDR3 comprises 15 residues.

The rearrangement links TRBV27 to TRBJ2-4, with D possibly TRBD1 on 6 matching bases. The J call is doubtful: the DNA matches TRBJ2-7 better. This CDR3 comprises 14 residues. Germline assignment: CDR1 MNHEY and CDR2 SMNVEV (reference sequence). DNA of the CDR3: TGTGCCAGCAGTTCTCCGGGACACCTCTACGAGCAGTACTTC. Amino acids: CASSSPGHLYEQYF.